Listed below are T cell receptor beta chains from one sample, sequenced in a study of beta chain features in type 1 diabetes. Profiled with immunoSEQ multiplex PCR; TCRdb holds only in-frame clones, not every one. The sample has 300,000 or so clones, about a tenth seen once. The material sequenced was central memory CD4+ T cells from blood. The receptor set was obtained from a man aged 25-45 years with type 1 diabetes. Each CDR3 is given with its conserved first and last residue. D genes are given only for firm matches. Clone size is given for some rows only: seen once, a few or many times, or a class if the clone is expanded.

CDR3 length	clone size	D gene	V gene	J gene	CDR3 protein	CDR3 DNA
13	-	-	TRBV5-4	TRBJ1-2	CASRDNPDYGYTF	TGTGCCAGCCGGGACAACCCCGACTATGGCTACACCTTC
19	once	TRBD1	TRBV7-2	TRBJ2-2	CASSQSPGGKTGATGELFF	TGTGCCAGCAGCCAATCTCCCGGGGGAAAGACAGGGGCCACCGGGGAGCTGTTTTTT
16	few	TRBD2	TRBV30	TRBJ2-5	CAWSVPASGAQETQYF	TGTGCCTGGAGTGTACCGGCTAGCGGGGCCCAAGAGACCCAGTACTTC
16	few	-	TRBV7-2	TRBJ2-5	CATSLAGKPLQETQYF	TGTGCCACCTCGCTGGCGGGAAAACCTCTCCAAGAGACCCAGTACTTC
23	many	TRBD1	TRBV13	TRBJ2-6	CASSALPQGAVISSESGANVLTF	TGTGCCAGCAGTGCCCTCCCTCAGGGGGCGGTAATATCCTCCGAATCTGGGGCCAACGTCCTGACTTTC
17	-	-	TRBV4-3	TRBJ2-1	CASSPNMKPITYNEQFF	TGCGCCAGCAGCCCTAACATGAAGCCAATAACCTACAATGAGCAGTTCTTC
13	-	TRBD1	TRBV2	TRBJ2-7	CASSGDREYEQYF	TGTGCCAGCAGTGGGGACAGGGAGTACGAGCAGTACTTC
13	-	-	TRBV7-2	TRBJ1-1	CASSLLKTTEAFF	TGTGCCAGCAGCTTATTGAAAACGACTGAAGCTTTCTTT
14	-	TRBD1	TRBV5-1	TRBJ1-5	CASSLGTGNQPQHF	TGCGCCAGCAGCTTGGGGACAGGGAATCAGCCCCAGCATTTT
14	few	-	TRBV28	TRBJ2-4	CASTPGGTKNIQYF	TGTGCCAGCACCCCTGGGGGGACCAAAAACATTCAGTACTTC
15	few	-	TRBV28	TRBJ2-2	CASSLGILSTGELFF	TGTGCCAGCAGTTTAGGAATCTTAAGTACCGGGGAGCTGTTTTTT
12	many	-	TRBV6-5	TRBJ1-2	CASSFSESGYTF	TGTGCCAGCAGTTTCTCGGAATCTGGCTACACCTTC
16	few	TRBD2	TRBV10-3	TRBJ2-5	CAISGTSGRTQETQYF	TGTGCCATCAGCGGGACTAGCGGGAGAACCCAAGAGACCCAGTACTTC
14	-	-	TRBV28	TRBJ1-2	CASSLFPDNYGYTF	TGTGCCAGCAGTTTATTCCCAGATAACTATGGCTACACCTTC
12	-	-	TRBV29-1	TRBJ2-2	CSVEENTGELFF	TGCAGCGTTGAAGAGAACACCGGGGAGCTGTTTTTT
15	few	TRBD2	TRBV4-1	TRBJ2-5	CASSQDQRGTSTQYF	TGCGCCAGCAGCCAAGATCAGCGGGGGACGTCGACCCAGTACTTC
14	few	-	TRBV10-3	TRBJ2-1	CAISAPRANNEQFF	TGTGCCATCAGTGCCCCCCGGGCCAACAATGAGCAGTTCTTC
13	few	TRBD1	TRBV7-2	TRBJ1-4	CASSSDRDEKLFF	TGTGCCAGCAGCTCCGACAGGGACGAAAAACTGTTTTTT
14	-	TRBD1	TRBV7-2	TRBJ1-6	CASSSGTVNSPLHF	TGTGCCAGCAGCTCCGGGACAGTTAATTCACCCCTCCACTTT
12	-	-	TRBV7-2	TRBJ2-7	CASSQGTGEQYF	TGTGCCAGCAGCCAGGGGACCGGTGAGCAGTACTTC
12	-	-	TRBV29-1	TRBJ2-7	CSVREGGYEQYF	TGCAGCGTTAGAGAGGGTGGCTACGAGCAGTACTTC
13	-	-	TRBV30	TRBJ1-3	CAWSGGPGNTIYF	TGTGCCTGGAGTGGGGGGCCTGGAAACACCATATATTTT
15	few	TRBD1	TRBV7-9	TRBJ2-2	CASSLIRGSTGELFF	TGTGCCAGCAGCTTAATCAGGGGGTCCACCGGGGAGCTGTTTTTT
15	few	-	TRBV6-1	TRBJ1-6	CASSEFQGSNSPLHF	TGTGCCAGCAGTGAATTCCAGGGGAGTAATTCACCCCTCCACTTT
14	many	-	TRBV7-9	TRBJ2-3	CASRRDTSTDTQYF	TGTGCCAGCAGGCGGGACACTAGCACAGATACGCAGTATTTT
12	few	-	TRBV10-3	TRBJ2-7	CAISERSGEQYF	TGTGCCATCAGTGAAAGATCAGGGGAGCAGTACTTC
15	many	-	TRBV5-4	TRBJ1-4	CASSLGGHLREKLFF	TGTGCCAGCAGCTTGGGGGGACACCTGAGGGAAAAACTGTTTTTT
15	many	-	TRBV18	TRBJ1-5	CASSPRVGDNQPQHF	TGTGCCAGCTCACCACGGGTAGGGGACAATCAGCCCCAGCATTTT
14	-	-	TRBV18	TRBJ2-1	CASSPGVTRDEQFF	TGTGCCAGCTCACCAGGGGTGACGAGGGATGAGCAGTTCTTC
17	-	-	TRBV2	TRBJ1-5	CASSEAVSQISNQPQHF	TGTGCCAGCAGTGAAGCGGTGTCACAGATTAGCAATCAGCCCCAGCATTTT
11	few	-	TRBV29-1	TRBJ2-1	CSGGAYNEQFF	TGCAGCGGCGGGGCATACAATGAGCAGTTCTTC
14	-	-	TRBV7-7	TRBJ2-1	CASSPGPAADEQFF	TGTGCTAGCAGCCCGGGCCCCGCGGCGGATGAGCAGTTCTTC
17	few	TRBD1	TRBV5-1	TRBJ2-5	CASSAGQGGGRQETQYF	TGCGCCAGCAGCGCGGGACAGGGGGGCGGTCGCCAAGAGACCCAGTACTTC
12	few	-	TRBV5-6	TRBJ1-1	CASSFSGHEAFF	TGTGCCAGCAGCTTTAGTGGACATGAAGCTTTCTTT
12	once	-	TRBV11-2	TRBJ1-2	CASSFQEGGYTF	TGTGCCAGCAGCTTCCAGGAGGGGGGCTACACCTTC